This TCR beta chain is drawn from a study of response to subunit inactivated influenza vaccine. Study-level findings and limits: The study's authors posited that every seasonal influenza vaccination enlists few new T cells.

TCRdb recomputed calls from the RT-PCR reads with MiXCR, one row per CDR3 protein. The sample yields about 480,000 distinct CDR3 sequences, 11% seen once. The V end lost 6 bases, the J end lost 3 bases, and 11 bases lay between the germline ends. The CDR3 sequence is 13 residues long. The germline CDR1 and CDR2 sequences are SGHVS and FNYEAQ. As concerns this clonotype: Its antigen is undetermined.

This specimen consisted of PBMCs from blood, obtained 35 to 45 days after vaccination. This clonotype was sampled from a man in his forties or fifties who received an inactivated influenza vaccine. This chain connects TRBV7-6 to TRBJ1-1; D ambiguous. The CDR3 DNA is TGTGCCAGCAGAGCACAACGGTACACTGAAGCTTTCTTT. Translated, it gives CASRAQRYTEAFF.